These T cell receptor beta chains were read from a single sample in a study of blood T cell repertoires in COVID-19. Profiling relied on immunoSEQ multiplex PCR, and the TCRdb table lists in-frame clones only, not all of them. The sample comprises roughly 16,000 clones, about nine tenths of which are singletons, and approximately 10% rests with the top ten. The sample was peripheral blood. The source is a man older than 75 with acute or convalescent COVID-19. Both conserved end residues are part of each CDR3. The D gene is left open where the match is weak. Only some rows state a clone size, as once, few, many or a class for expanded clones.

j_gene | d_gene | v_gene | abundance | CDR3nt | CDR3aa
TRBJ2-1 | TRBD2 | TRBV5-4 | - | TGTGCCAGCAGCTTGGACGGGGCGGGAGCGGCCAATGAGCAGTTCTTC | CASSLDGAGAANEQFF
TRBJ1-1 | TRBD1 | TRBV7-2 | - | TGTGCCAGCACCTCGGGACAGGGGGTCGAAGCTTTCTTT | CASTSGQGVEAFF
TRBJ2-2 | TRBD1 | TRBV9 | once | TGTGCCAGCAGCGTAGTAGTGGCAGGGGGAATCGGGGAGCTGTTTTTT | CASSVVVAGGIGELFF
TRBJ2-7 | - | TRBV15 | - | TGTGCCACCAGCAGAGACAGGTCCTACGAGCAGTACTTC | CATSRDRSYEQYF
TRBJ1-6 | TRBD1 | TRBV7-9 | - | TGTGCCAGCAGCTCGGACAGGGGAGGTGGTTCACCCCTCCACTTT | CASSSDRGGGSPLHF
TRBJ2-1 | - | TRBV2 | - | TGTGCCAGCTTCGCGAGGGTGGCCCAAAGCGCAATACACAATGAGCAGTTCTTC | CASFARVAQSAIHNEQFF
TRBJ2-3 | TRBD2 | TRBV19 | - | TGTGCCAGTAGTAGACATACAGGGACTAGCGGGGGATTCACAGATACGCAGTATTTT | CASSRHTGTSGGFTDTQYF
TRBJ2-7 | TRBD1 | TRBV6-5 | few | TGTGCCACACATGACAGGGATGGGTCCTACGAGCAGTACTTC | CATHDRDGSYEQYF
TRBJ2-1 | - | TRBV4-2 | - | TGTGCCAGCAGTTCTACGACAGTAAACAATGAGCAGTTCTTC | CASSSTTVNNEQFF
TRBJ2-1 | - | TRBV2 | - | TGTGCCAGCAGTGAGGACAGTACCTCCTACAATGAGCAGTTCTTC | CASSEDSTSYNEQFF
TRBJ2-3 | TRBD1 | TRBV6-5 | - | TGTGCCAGCAGTTACTCCGAATCCAGGGGGCTATATACGCAGTATTTT | CASSYSESRGLYTQYF
TRBJ1-2 | - | TRBV6-5 | - | TGTGCCAGCAGTCCACCAGGGATCCCGGACTATGGCTACACCTTC | CASSPPGIPDYGYTF
TRBJ1-5 | TRBD1 | TRBV4-1 | - | TGCGCCAGCAGCCAAGATTTGACAGGGCTTCAGCCCCAGCATTTT | CASSQDLTGLQPQHF
TRBJ2-7 | TRBD2 | TRBV7-8 | once | TGTGCCAGCAGCCCTCTAGCGGGGGGGTCCTACGAGCAGTACTTC | CASSPLAGGSYEQYF
TRBJ2-5 | - | TRBV19 | - | TGTGCCAGTAGTCAGGGGGGAGAGACCCAGTACTTC | CASSQGGETQYF
TRBJ2-3 | TRBD2 | TRBV11-2 | - | TGTGCCAGCAGCTTATTATCTCTAGCGGGGGATACGCAGTATTTT | CASSLLSLAGDTQYF
TRBJ2-2 | - | TRBV6-2/TRBV6-3 | - | TGTGCCAGCAGTACCGGGACACGACGAGACACCGGGGAGCTGTTTTTT | CASSTGTRRDTGELFF
TRBJ1-1 | TRBD1 | TRBV5-4 | - | TGTGCCAGCAGCTCCGGACAGGGCAGGGGCACTGAAGCTTTCTTT | CASSSGQGRGTEAFF
TRBJ2-1 | TRBD2 | TRBV4-2 | - | TGTGCCAGCAGCCAAGACCCTCCCCCCTTAGCGGGGGTTCTTAATGAGCAGTTCTTC | CASSQDPPPLAGVLNEQFF
TRBJ1-3 | - | TRBV3-1/TRBV3-2 | - | TGTGCCAGCAGCTATTCTGGGACAACTGGAAACACCATATATTTT | CASSYSGTTGNTIYF